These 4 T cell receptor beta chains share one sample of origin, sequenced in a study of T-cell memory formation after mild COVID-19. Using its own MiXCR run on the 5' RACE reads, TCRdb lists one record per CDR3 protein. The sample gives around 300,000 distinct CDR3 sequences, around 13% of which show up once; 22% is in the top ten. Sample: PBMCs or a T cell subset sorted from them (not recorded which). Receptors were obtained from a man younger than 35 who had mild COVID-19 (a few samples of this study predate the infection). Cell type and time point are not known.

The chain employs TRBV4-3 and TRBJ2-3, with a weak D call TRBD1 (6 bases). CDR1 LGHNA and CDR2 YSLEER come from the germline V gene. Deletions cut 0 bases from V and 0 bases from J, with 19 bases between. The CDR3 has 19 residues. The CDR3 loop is CASSQEGPGQRLSTDTQYF. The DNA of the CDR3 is TGCGCCAGCAGCCAAGAGGGACCGGGACAAAGGTTAAGCACAGATACGCAGTATTTT.

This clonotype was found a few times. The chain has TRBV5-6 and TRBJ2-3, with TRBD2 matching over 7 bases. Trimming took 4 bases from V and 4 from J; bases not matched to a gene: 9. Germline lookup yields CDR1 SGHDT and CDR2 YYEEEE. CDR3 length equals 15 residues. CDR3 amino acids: CASSPSLADPDTQYF. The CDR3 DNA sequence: TGTGCCAGCAGCCCGTCCCTAGCGGACCCAGATACGCAGTATTTT.

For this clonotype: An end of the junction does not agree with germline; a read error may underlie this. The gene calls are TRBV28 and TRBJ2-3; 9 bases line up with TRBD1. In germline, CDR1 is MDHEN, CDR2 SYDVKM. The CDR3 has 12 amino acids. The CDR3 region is CASSPGDRDVNF. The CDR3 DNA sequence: TGTGCCAGCAGCCCAGGGGACAGGGACGTGAATTTT.

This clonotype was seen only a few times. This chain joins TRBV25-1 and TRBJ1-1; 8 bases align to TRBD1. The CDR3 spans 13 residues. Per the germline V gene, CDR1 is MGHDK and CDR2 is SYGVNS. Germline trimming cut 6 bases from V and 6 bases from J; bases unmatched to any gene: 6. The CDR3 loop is CASRSTGVAEAFF. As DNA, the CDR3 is TGTGCCAGCAGATCGACAGGGGTGGCTGAAGCTTTCTTT. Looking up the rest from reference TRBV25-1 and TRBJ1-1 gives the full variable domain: EADIYQTPRYLVIGTGKKITLECSQTMGHDKMYWYQQDPGMELHLIHYSYGVNSTEKGDLSSESTVSRIRTEHFPLTLESARPSHTSQYLCASRSTGVAEAFFGQGTRLTVV.